The clone carrying this T cell receptor beta chain turned up a few times. Its antigen is still unknown. Germline V gives CDR1 SGHRS, CDR2 YFSETQ. Trimming cost V 4 bases and J 4 bases; bases outside gene matches: 8. This CDR3 spans 15 amino acids. This sample was taken from a study of response to subunit inactivated influenza vaccine. TCRdb re-derived calls from the RT-PCR reads in MiXCR, one entry per CDR3 protein. The sample records about 800,000 distinct CDR3 sequences, over 20% being singletons. Overall study findings and caveats: New T cells are recruited in small numbers by each seasonal influenza vaccination, according to the authors' suggestion.

This sequence originates from a man aged 50 to 59 who received an inactivated influenza vaccine. This chain connects TRBV5-1 to TRBJ2-5; 9 bases fit TRBD2. Sample: PBMCs from blood, taken more than 4 days after vaccination. The CDR3 nucleotides read TGCGCCAGCAGCGAAGGGGGACTAGCTCGAGAGACCCAGTACTTC. As protein: CASSEGGLARETQYF.